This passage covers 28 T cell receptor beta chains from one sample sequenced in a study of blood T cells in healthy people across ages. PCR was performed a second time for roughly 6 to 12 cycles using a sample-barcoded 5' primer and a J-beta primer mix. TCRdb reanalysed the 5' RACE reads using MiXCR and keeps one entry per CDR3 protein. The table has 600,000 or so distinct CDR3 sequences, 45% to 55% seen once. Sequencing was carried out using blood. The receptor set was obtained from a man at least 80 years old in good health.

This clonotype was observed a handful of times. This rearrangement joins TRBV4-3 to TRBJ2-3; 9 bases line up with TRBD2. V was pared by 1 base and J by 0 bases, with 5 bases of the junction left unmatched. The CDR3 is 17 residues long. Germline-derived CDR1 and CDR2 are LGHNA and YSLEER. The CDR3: CASSQGSGGRSTDTQYF. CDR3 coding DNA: TGCGCCAGCAGCCAAGGTAGCGGGGGCCGAAGCACAGATACGCAGTATTTT.

CDR3 sequence reads: CASSRGVASSEQFF. CDR3 DNA sequence: TGTGCCAGCAGCCGAGGAGTCGCGAGTAGTGAGCAGTTCTTC. This sequence joins TRBV3-1 and TRBJ2-1; no firm D call. Germline CDR1 is LGHDT and CDR2 is YNNKEL (reference sequence). V dropped 4 bases and J dropped 9 bases, with 16 bases sitting between them. The CDR3 runs to 14 residues.

This chain's CDR3 is CSVADRGPWETQFF. For the CDR3, the DNA is TGCAGCGTGGCCGACAGGGGGCCGTGGGAGACCCAGTTCTTC. This sequence joins TRBV29-1 and TRBJ2-1; 10 nucleotides align to TRBD1. This CDR3 comprises 14 residues. The V and J ends lost 6 bases and 13 bases, in that order; junction bases with no gene match: 15. The V gene's germline CDR1 is SQVTM and CDR2 ANQGSEA.

The CDR3 spells CASRVAGEAKNIQYF. In DNA, the CDR3 is TGTGCCAGCAGAGTAGCGGGAGAGGCCAAAAACATTCAGTACTTC. The chain links TRBV27 to TRBJ2-4, with 9 nucleotides matching TRBD2. Germline lookup yields CDR1 MNHEY and CDR2 SMNVEV (reference sequence). Trimming took 6 bases from V and 1 from J; bases not matched to a gene: 4. The length of the CDR3 is 15 residues.

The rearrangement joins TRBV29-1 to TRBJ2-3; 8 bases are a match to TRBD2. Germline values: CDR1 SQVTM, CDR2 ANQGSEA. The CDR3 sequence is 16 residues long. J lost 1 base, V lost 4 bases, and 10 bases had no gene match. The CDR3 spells CSVGGPSGGRTDTQYF. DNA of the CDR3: TGCAGCGTTGGGGGGCCAAGCGGGGGACGCACAGATACGCAGTATTTT.

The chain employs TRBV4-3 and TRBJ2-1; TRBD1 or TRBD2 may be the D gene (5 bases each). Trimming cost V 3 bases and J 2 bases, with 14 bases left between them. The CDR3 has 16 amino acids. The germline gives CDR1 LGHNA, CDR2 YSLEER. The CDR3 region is CASSQGRTGTYNEQFF. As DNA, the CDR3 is TGCGCCAGCAGCCAGGGGCGGACTGGCACCTACAATGAGCAGTTCTTC.

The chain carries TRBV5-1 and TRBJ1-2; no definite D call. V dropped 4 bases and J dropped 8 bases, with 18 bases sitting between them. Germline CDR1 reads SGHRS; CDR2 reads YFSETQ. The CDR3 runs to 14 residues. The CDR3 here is CASSTAGELGGYTF. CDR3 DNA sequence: TGCGCCAGCAGCACCGCCGGGGAGCTTGGAGGCTACACCTTC.

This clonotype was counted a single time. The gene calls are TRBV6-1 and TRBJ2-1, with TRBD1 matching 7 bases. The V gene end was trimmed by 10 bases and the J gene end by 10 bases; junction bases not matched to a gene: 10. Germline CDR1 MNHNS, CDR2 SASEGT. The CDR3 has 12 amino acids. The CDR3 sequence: CATQTHRGEQFF. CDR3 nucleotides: TGTGCCACGCAAACCCACAGGGGCGAGCAGTTCTTC.

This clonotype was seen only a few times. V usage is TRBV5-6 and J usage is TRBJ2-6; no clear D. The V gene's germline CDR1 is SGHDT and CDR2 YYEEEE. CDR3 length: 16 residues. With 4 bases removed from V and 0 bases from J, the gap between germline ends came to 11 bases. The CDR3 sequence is CASSPRALSGANVLTF. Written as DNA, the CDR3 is TGTGCCAGCAGCCCACGGGCCCTCTCTGGGGCCAACGTCCTGACTTTC.

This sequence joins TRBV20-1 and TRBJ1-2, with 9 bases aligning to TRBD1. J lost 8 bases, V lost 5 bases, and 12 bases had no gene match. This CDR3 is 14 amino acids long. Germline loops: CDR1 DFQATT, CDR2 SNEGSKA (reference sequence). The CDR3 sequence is CSAPSPGTGNGYTF. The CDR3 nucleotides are TGCAGTGCTCCCAGTCCCGGGACAGGGAACGGCTACACCTTC.

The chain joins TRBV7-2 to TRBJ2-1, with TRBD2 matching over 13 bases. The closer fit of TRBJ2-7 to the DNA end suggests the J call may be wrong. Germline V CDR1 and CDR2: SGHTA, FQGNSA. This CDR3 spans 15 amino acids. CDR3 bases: TGTGCCAGCAGCAATGGACTAGCGGGGGTCAACGAGCAGTACTTC. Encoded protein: CASSNGLAGVNEQYF.

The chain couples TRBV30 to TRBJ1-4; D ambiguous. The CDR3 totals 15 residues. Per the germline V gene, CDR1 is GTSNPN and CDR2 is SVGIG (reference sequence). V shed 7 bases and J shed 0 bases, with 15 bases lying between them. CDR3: CAFIDMGTTNEKLFF. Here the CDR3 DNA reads TGTGCCTTCATTGATATGGGCACAACTAATGAAAAACTGTTTTTT.

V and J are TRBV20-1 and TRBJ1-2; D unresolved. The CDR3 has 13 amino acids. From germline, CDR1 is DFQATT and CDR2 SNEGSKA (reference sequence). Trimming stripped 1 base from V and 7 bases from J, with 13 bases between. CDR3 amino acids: CSARVREDIGYTF. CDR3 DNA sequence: TGCAGTGCTAGAGTTAGGGAGGATATTGGCTACACCTTC.

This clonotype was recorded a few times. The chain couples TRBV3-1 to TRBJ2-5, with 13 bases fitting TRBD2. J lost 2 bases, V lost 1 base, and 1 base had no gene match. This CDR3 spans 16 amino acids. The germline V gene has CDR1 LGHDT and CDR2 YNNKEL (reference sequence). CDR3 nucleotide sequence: TGTGCCAGCAGCCAAGGGACTAGCGGGGGTCAAGAGACCCAGTACTTC. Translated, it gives CASSQGTSGGQETQYF.

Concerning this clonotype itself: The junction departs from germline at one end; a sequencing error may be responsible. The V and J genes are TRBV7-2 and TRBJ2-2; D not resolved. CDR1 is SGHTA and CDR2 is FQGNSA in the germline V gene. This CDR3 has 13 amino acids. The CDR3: CAGSLRTIGELFF. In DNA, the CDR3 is TGTGCCGGCAGCTTAAGAACCATAGGGGAGCTGTTTTTT.

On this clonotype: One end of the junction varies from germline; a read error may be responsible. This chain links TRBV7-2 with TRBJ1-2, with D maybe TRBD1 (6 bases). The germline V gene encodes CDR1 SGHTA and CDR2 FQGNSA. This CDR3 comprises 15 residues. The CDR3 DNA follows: TGTGCCAGCAACTTAGTGGCCGGGGGCGCTGATGGCTACACCTTC. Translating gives CASNLVAGGADGYTF.

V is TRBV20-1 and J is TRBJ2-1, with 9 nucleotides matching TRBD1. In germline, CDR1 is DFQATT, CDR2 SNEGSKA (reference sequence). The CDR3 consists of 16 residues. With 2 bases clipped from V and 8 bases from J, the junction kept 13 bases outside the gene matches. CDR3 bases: TGCAGTGCTAGACCAATAGGGACAGGGTTGTACGATGAGCAGTTCTTC. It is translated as CSARPIGTGLYDEQFF.

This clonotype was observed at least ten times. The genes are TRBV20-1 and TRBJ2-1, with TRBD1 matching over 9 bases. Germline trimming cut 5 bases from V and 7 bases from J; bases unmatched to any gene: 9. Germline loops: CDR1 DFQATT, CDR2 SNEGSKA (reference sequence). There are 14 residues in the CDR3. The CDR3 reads CSAAGTGRVNEQFF. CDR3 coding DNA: TGCAGTGCTGCCGGGACAGGGCGTGTTAATGAGCAGTTCTTC.

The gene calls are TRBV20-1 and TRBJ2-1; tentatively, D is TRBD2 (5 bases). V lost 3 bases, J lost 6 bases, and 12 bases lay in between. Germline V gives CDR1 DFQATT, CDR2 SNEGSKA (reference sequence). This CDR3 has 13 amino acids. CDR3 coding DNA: TGCAGTGCTAGTACTAGAAATGTCAATGAGCAGTTCTTC. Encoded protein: CSASTRNVNEQFF.

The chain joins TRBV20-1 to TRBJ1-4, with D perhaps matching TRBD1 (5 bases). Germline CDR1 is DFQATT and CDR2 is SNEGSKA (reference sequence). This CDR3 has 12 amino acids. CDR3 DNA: TGCAGCGCCGGGACTGGGGTGGAAAAACTGTTTTTT. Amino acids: CSAGTGVEKLFF.

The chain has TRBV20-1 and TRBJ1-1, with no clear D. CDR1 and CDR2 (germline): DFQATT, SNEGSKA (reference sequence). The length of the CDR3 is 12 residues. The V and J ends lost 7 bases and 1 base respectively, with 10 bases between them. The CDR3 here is CSVRYGNTEAFF. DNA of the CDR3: TGCAGTGTAAGGTATGGGAACACTGAAGCTTTCTTT.

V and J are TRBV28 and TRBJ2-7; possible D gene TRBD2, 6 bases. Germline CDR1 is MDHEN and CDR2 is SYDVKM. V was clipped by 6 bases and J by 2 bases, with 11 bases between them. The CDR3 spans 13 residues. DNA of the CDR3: TGTGCCAGCAGGCCCGGGAGTGCCTACGAGCAGTACTTC. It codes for CASRPGSAYEQYF. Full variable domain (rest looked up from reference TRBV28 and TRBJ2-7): DVKVTQSSRYLVKRTGEKVFLECVQDMDHENMFWYRQDPGLGLRLIYFSYDVKMKEKGDIPEGYSVSREKKERFSLILESASTNQTSMYLCASRPGSAYEQYFGPGTRLTVT.

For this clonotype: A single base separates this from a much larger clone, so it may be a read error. Written as DNA, the CDR3 is TGTGTCAGCAGCTTAGCCCCTGGCATCCAGGGTAACTATGGCTACACCTTC. Its translation: CVSSLAPGIQGNYGYTF. The chain uses TRBV7-2 and TRBJ1-2; D is possibly TRBD1 (5 bases). This CDR3 is 17 amino acids long. CDR1 is SGHTA and CDR2 is FQGNSA in the germline V gene. Combining the CDR3 with reference TRBV7-2 and TRBJ1-2 gives the whole variable domain GAGVSQSPSNKVTEKGKDVELRCDPISGHTALYWYRQSLGQGLEFLIYFQGNSAPDKSGLPSDRFSAERTGGSVSTLTIQRTQQEDSAVYLCVSSLAPGIQGNYGYTFGSGTRLTVV.

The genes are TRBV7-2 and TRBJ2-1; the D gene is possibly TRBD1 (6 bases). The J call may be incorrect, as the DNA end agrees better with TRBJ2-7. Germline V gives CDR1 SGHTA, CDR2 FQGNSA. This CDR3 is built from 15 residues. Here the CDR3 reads CASSFGQPTNNEQYF. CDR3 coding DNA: TGTGCCAGCAGCTTCGGACAGCCTACTAACAATGAGCAGTACTTC.

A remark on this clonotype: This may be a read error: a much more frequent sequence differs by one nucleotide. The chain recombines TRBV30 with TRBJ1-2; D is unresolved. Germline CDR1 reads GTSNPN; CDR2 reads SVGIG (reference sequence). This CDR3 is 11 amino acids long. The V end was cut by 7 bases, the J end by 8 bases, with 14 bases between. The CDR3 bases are TGTGCCTCATCTTACCGACTGGGCTACACCTTC. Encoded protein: CASSYRLGYTF. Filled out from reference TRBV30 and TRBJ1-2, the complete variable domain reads SQTIHQWPATLVQPVGSPLSLECTVEGTSNPNLYWYRQAAGRGLQLLFYSVGIGQISSEVPQNLSASRPQDRQFILSSKKLLLSDSGFYLCASSYRLGYTFGSGTRLTVV.

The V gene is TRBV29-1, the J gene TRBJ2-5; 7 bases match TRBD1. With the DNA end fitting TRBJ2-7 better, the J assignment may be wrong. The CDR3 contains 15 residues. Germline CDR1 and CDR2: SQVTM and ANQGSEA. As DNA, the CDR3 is TGCAGCGTTTCGAGGGGGCAGGGACAATCATACGAGCAGTACTTC. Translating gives CSVSRGQGQSYEQYF.

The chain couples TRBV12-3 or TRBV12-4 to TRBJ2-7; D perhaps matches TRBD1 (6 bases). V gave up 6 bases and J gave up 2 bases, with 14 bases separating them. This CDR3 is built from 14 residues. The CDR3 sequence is CASRLDRSTYEQYF. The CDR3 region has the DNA TGTGCCAGCAGACTCGACAGGTCCACCTACGAGCAGTACTTC.

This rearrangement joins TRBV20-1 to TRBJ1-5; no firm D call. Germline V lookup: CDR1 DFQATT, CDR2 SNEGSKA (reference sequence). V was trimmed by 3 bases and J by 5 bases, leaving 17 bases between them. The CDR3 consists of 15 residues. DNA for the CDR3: TGCAGTGCTAGTTATACGCAGAGACCCGATCAGCCCCAGCATTTT. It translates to CSASYTQRPDQPQHF.